The sequence of this T cell receptor beta chain was determined in a study of breast tumors, draining lymph nodes, adjacent tissues. Samples came from axillary lymph nodes draining the breast cancer. A word on this clonotype: One base away lies a much larger clone, so this may be a sequencing read error.

The CDR3 contains 13 residues. Germline loops: CDR1 LNHDA, CDR2 SQIVND (reference sequence). MiXCR was run by TCRdb on the multiplex PCR reads, yielding one entry per CDR3 protein. The top ten clones hold more than 7% of a sample with about 89,000 distinct CDR3 sequences, approximately 29% of them seen once. This TCR was sampled from a female donor with breast cancer. Some clones in this sample may be carry-over from other donors' samples. The specimen sequenced was axillary lymph node tissue. This chain links TRBV19 with TRBJ2-2; D might be TRBD2 (7 bases). The DNA for the CDR3 is TGTGCCAGTCAACTCTTGGGGGGCGGGGGGCTGTTTTTT. It yields the protein CASQLLGGGGLFF. Filled out from reference TRBV19 and TRBJ2-2, the complete variable domain reads DGGITQSPKYLFRKEGQNVTLSCEQNLNHDAMYWYRQDPGQGLRLIYYSQIVNDFQKGDIAEGYSVSREKKESFPLTVTSAQKNPTAFYLCASQLLGGGGLFFGEGSRLTVL.